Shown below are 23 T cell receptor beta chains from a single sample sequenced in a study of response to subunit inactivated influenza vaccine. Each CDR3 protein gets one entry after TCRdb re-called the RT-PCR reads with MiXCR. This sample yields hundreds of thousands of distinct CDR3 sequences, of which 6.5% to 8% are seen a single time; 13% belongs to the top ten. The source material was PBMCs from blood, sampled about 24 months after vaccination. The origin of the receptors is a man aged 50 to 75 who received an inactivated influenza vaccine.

CDR3 sequence (DNA): TGTGCCAGCAGCCAAGACGGTAGGAATACTGAAGCTTTCTTT. It is translated as CASSQDGRNTEAFF. V usage is TRBV4-2 and J usage is TRBJ1-1; no reliable D call. Germline loops: CDR1 LGHNA, CDR2 YNFKEQ. The CDR3 spans 14 residues. Trimming left V 0 bases short and J 5 bases short, with 10 bases between.

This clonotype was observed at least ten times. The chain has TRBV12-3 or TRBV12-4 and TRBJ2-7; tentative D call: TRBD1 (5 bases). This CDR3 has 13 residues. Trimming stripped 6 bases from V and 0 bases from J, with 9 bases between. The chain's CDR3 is CASRPTVSYEQYF. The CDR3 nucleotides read TGTGCCAGCAGACCGACAGTCTCCTACGAGCAGTACTTC.

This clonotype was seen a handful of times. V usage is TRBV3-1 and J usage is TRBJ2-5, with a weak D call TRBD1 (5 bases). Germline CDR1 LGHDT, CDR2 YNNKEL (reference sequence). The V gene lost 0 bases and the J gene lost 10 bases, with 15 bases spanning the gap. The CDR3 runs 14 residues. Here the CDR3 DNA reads TGTGCCAGCAGCCAAGATTCCCGGACACCATTCCAGTACTTC. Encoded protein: CASSQDSRTPFQYF.

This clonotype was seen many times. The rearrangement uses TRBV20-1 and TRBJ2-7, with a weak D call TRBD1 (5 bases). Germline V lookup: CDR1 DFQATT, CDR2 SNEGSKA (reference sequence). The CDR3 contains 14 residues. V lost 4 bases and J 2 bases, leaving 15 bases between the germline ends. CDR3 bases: TGCAGTGCTACGTTCGGCAGGGTGACCTACGAGCAGTACTTC. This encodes CSATFGRVTYEQYF.

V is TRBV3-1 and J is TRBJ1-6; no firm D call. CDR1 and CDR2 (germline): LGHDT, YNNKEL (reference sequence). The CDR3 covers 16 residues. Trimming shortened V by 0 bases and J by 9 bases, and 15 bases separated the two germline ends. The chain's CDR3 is CASSQDRTGWASPLHF. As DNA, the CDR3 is TGTGCCAGCAGCCAAGATCGGACGGGTTGGGCTTCACCCCTCCACTTT.

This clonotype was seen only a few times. The CDR3 region has the DNA TGTGCCATCAGTGAGGGACAGAGCCCCAATGAGCAGTTCTTC. This translates into CAISEGQSPNEQFF. The V and J genes are TRBV10-3 and TRBJ2-1; maybe TRBD1 (6 bases). This CDR3 is 14 amino acids long. Germline values: CDR1 ENHRY, CDR2 SYGVKD. V shed 2 bases and J shed 6 bases, with 11 bases lying between them.

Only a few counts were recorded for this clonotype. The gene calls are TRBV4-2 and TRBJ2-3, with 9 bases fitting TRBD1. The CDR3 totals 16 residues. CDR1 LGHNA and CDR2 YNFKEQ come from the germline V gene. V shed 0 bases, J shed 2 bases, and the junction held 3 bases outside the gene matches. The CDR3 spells CASSQEGTGYTDTQYF. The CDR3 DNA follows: TGTGCCAGCAGCCAAGAAGGGACAGGGTACACAGATACGCAGTATTTT.

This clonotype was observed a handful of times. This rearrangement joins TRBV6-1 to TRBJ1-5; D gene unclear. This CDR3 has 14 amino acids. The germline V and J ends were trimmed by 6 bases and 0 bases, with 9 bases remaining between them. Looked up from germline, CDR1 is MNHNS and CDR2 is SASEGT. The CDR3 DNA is TGTGCCAGCAGCCCGTGGTATAGCAATCAGCCCCAGCATTTT. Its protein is CASSPWYSNQPQHF.

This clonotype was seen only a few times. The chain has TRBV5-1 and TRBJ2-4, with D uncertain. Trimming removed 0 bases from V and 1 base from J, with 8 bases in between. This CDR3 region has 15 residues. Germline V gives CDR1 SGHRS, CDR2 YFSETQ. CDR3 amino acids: CASSLEVGAKNIQYF. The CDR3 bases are TGCGCCAGCAGCTTGGAAGTGGGCGCCAAAAACATTCAGTACTTC. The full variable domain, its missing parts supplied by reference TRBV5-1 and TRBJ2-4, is KAGVTQTPRYLIKTRGQQVTLSCSPISGHRSVSWYQQTPGQGLQFLFEYFSETQRNKGNFPGRFSGRQFSNSRSEMNVSTLELGDSALYLCASSLEVGAKNIQYFGAGTRLSVL.

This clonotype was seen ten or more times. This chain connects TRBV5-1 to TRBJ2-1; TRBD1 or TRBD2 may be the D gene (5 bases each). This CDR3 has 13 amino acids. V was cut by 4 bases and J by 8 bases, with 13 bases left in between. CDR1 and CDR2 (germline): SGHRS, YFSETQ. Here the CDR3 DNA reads TGCGCCAGCAGCCTGGGGGAGTGGGATGAGCAGTTCTTC. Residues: CASSLGEWDEQFF. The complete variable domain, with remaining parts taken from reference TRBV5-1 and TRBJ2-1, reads KAGVTQTPRYLIKTRGQQVTLSCSPISGHRSVSWYQQTPGQGLQFLFEYFSETQRNKGNFPGRFSGRQFSNSRSEMNVSTLELGDSALYLCASSLGEWDEQFFGPGTRLTVL.

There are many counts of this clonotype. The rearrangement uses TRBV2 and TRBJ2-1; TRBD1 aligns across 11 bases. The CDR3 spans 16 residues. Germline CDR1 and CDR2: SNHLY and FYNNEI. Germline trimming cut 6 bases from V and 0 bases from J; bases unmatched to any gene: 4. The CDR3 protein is CASRAGTGGSYNEQFF. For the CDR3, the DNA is TGTGCCAGCAGGGCCGGGACAGGGGGCTCCTACAATGAGCAGTTCTTC.

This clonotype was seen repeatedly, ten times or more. For the CDR3, the DNA is TGTGCCAGCAGCTTAGTTGCTACGCAAGAGACCCAGTACTTC. Translating gives CASSLVATQETQYF. V is TRBV7-9 and J is TRBJ2-5; D not certain. The CDR3 contains 14 residues. Germline V gene sequence: CDR1 SEHNR, CDR2 FQNEAQ (reference sequence). V lost 1 base to trimming and J lost 2 bases, with 8 bases between them.

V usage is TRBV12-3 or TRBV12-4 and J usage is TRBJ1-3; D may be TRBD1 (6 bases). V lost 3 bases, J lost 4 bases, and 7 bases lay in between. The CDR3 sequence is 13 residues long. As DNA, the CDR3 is TGTGCCAGCAGTTTCGACAGGGGAAACACCATATATTTT. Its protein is CASSFDRGNTIYF.

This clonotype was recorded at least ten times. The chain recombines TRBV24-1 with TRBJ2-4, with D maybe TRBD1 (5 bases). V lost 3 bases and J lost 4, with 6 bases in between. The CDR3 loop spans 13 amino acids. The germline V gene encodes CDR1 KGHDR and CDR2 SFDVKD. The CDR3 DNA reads TGTGCCACCAGTGATGGGGCGAAAAACATTCAGTACTTC. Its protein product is CATSDGAKNIQYF.

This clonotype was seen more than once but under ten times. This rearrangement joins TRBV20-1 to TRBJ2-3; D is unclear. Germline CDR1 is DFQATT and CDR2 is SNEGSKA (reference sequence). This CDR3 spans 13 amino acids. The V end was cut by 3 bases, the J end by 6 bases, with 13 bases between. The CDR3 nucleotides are TGCAGTGCTAGCAGGACCGCCCGGGATACGCAGTATTTT. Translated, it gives CSASRTARDTQYF.

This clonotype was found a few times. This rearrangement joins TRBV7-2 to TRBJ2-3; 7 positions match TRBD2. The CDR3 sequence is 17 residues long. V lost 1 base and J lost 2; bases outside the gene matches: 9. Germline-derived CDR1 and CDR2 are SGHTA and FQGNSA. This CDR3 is CASSLVGPGTITDTQYF. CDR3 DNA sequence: TGTGCCAGCAGCTTAGTCGGACCCGGGACTATCACAGATACGCAGTATTTT.

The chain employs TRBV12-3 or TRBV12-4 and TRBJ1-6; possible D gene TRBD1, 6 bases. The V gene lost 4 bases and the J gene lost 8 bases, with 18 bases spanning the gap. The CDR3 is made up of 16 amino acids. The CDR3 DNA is TGTGCCAGCAGTTCCCCCAGGGGTCGTGTCGATTCACCCCTCCACTTT. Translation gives CASSSPRGRVDSPLHF.

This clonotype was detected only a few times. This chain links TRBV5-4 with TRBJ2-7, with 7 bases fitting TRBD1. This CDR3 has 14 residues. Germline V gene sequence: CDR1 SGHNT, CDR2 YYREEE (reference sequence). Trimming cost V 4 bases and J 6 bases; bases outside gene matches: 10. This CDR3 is CASSAVGQFAEQYF. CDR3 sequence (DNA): TGTGCCAGCAGCGCAGTGGGACAGTTCGCCGAGCAGTACTTC.

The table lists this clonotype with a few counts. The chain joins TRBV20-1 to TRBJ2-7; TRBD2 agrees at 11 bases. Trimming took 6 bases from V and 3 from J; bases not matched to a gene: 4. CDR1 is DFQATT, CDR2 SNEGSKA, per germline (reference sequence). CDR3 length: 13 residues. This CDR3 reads CSARLAGRYEQYF. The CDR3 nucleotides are TGCAGTGCCAGACTAGCGGGACGCTACGAGCAGTACTTC.

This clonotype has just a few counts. The CDR3 reads CATSRDLLTLHF. DNA for the CDR3: TGTGCCACCAGCAGAGATCTGCTCACCCTCCACTTT. This rearrangement joins TRBV15 to TRBJ1-6; no reliable D call. The CDR3 runs 12 residues. CDR1 LNHNV and CDR2 YYDKDF come from the germline V gene (reference sequence). V was pared by 0 bases and J by 14 bases, with 8 bases between.

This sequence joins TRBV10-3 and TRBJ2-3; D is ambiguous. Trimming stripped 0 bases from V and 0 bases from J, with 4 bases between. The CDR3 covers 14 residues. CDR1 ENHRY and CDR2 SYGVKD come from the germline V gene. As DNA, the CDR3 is TGTGCCATCAGTGAGTCTATCAGCACAGATACGCAGTATTTT. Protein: CAISESISTDTQYF.

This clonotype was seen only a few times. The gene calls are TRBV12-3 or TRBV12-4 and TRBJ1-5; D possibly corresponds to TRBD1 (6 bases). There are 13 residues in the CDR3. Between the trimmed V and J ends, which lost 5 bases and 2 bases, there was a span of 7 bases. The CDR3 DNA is TGTGCCAGCAGTCACAGGGGCAATCAGCCCCAGCATTTT. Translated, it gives CASSHRGNQPQHF.

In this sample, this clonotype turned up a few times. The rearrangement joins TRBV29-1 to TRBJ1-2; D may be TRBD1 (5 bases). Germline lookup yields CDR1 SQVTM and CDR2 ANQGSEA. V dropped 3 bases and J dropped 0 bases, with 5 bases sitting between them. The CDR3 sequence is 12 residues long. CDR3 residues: CSVEDTNYGYTF. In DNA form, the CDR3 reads TGCAGCGTTGAGGACACTAACTATGGCTACACCTTC.